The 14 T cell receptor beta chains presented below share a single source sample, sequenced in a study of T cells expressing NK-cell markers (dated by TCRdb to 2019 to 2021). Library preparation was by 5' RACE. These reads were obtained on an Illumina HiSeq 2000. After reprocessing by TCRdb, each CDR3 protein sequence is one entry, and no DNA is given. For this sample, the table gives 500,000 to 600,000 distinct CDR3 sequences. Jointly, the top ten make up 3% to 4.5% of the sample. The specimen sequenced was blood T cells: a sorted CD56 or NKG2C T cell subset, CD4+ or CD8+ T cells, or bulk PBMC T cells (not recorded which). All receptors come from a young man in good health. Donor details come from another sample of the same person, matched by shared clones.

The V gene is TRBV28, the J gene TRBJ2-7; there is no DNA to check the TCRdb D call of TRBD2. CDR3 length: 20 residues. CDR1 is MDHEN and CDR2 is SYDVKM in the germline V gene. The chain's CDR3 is CASSSITGDPSGRAPYEQYF.

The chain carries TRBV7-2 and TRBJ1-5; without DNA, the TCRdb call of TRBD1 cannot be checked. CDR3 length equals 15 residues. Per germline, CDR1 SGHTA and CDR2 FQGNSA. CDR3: CASSTRQGAGQPQHF.

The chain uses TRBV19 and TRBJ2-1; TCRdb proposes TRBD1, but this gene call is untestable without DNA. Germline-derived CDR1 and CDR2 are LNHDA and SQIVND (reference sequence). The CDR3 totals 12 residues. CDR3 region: CASSIGHGEQFF.

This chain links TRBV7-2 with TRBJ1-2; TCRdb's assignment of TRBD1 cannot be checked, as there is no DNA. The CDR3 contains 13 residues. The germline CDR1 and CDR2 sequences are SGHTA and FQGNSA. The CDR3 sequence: CASSLDRVYGYTF.

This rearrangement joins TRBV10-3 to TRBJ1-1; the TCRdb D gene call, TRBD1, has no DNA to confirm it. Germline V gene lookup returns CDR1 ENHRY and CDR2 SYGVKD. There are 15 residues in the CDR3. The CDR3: CAIRKGGGGNTEAFF.

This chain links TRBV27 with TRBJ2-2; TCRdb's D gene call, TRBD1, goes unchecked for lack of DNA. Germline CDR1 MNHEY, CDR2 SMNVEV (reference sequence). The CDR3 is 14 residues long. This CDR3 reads CASNSGGRTGELFF.

The CDR3: CASRPDFHSGTQYF. V gene TRBV5-1 combines with J gene TRBJ2-5. This CDR3 has 14 amino acids. Germline CDR1 is SGHRS and CDR2 is YFSETQ.

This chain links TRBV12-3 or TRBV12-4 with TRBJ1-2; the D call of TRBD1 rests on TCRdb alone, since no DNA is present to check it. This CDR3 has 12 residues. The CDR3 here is CASSPGYYGYTF.

The CDR3 region is CAISEYRTGAYSNQPQHF. This chain links TRBV10-3 with TRBJ1-5; TCRdb names TRBD1, which stays unverified in the absence of DNA. The V gene's germline CDR1 is ENHRY and CDR2 SYGVKD. The CDR3 has 18 residues.

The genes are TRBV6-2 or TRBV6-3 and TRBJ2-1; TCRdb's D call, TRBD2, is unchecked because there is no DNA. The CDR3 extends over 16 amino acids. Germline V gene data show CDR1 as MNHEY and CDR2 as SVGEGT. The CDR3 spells CASSWTSGRLGNEQFF.

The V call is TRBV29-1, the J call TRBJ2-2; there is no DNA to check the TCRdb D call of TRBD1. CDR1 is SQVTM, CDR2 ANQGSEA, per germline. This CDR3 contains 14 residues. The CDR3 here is CSVVGGGKTGELFF.

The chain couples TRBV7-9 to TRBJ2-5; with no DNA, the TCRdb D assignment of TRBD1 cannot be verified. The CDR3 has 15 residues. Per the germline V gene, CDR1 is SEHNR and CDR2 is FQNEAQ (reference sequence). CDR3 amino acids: CASDWSGGRIGTQYF.

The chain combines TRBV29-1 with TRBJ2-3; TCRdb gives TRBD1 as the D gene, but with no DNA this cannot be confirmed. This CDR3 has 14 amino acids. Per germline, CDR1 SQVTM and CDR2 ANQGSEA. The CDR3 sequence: CSAVWGGATDTQYF.

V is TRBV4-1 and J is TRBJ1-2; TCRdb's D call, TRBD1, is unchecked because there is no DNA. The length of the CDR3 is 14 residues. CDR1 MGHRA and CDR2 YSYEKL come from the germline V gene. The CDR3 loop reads CASSRGQGADGYTF.